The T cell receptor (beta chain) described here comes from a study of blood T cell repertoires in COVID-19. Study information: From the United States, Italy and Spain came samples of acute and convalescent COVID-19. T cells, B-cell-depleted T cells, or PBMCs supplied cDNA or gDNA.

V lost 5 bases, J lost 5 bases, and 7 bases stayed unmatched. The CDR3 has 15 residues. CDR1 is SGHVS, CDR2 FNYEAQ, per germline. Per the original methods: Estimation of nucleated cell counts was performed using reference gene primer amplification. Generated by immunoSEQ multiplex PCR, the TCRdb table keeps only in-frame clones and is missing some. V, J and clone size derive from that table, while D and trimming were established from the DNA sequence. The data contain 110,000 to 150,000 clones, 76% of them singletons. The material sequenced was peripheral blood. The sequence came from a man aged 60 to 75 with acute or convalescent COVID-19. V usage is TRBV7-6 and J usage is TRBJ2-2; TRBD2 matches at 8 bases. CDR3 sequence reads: CASSPGTRLTGELFF. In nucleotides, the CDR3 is TGTGCCAGCAGCCCGGGGACTAGATTAACCGGGGAGCTGTTTTTT. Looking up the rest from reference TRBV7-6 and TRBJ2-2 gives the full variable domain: GAGVSQSPRYKVTKRGQDVALRCDPISGHVSLYWYRQALGQGPEFLTYFNYEAQQDKSGLPNDRFSAERPEGSISTLTIQRTEQRDSAMYRCASSPGTRLTGELFFGEGSRLTVL.